This T cell receptor (beta chain) came from a study of siplizumab effects on memory and regulatory T cells. Study-wide points: Mappable alloreactive CD4+ clones were on average approximately 72% Treg-derived with siplizumab, 25% to 30% in controls. Apparently more diverse than memory cells, naive T cells also seemed major alloresponse contributors.

The germline gives CDR1 MDHEN, CDR2 SYDVKM. The V and J ends lost 10 bases and 10 bases, in that order; junction bases with no gene match: 14. This CDR3 spans 13 amino acids. As to this clone: Its antigen is currently unknown.

TCRdb keeps only in-frame clones here, not all; method: immunoSEQ multiplex PCR. The sample yields some 97,000 clones, 75% to 95% seen once. This TCR came from a human donor in good health. Some clones in this sample may be carry-over from other donors' samples. The sequenced sample was CD4+ T cells sorted from blood. The chain joins TRBV28 to TRBJ2-7, with TRBD2 identical over 9 bases. CDR3 coding DNA: TGTGCCACCGCGGCGGGAGGGCCATTATCTCAGTACTTC. It encodes CATAAGGPLSQYF.